Listed below are T cell receptor beta chains from one sample, sequenced in a study of T-cell reconstitution after alpha-beta-depleted transplantation in children. TCRdb passed the PCR reads through MiXCR, listing each CDR3 protein once. The data contain roughly 50,000 distinct CDR3 sequences, approximately 43% of them singletons. Sequencing used PBMCs, mostly from graft donor cells, obtained 360 days after TCRalphabeta/CD19-depleted stem cell transplant. All receptors derive from a male patient between 5 and 17 years old who had a stem cell transplant for acute lymphoblastic leukemia, so the T cells may come from the graft donor. CDR3s include the opening cysteine and the closing phenylalanine or tryptophan. The D gene is left open where the match is weak. The size field is filled for only some rows; it gives once, few, many or a size class.

J,V,D,size,DNA,CDR3
TRBJ2-3,TRBV11-2,.,.,TGTGCCAGCAGCTTCTTGTTAGGGCTAGGACTCACAGATACGCAGTATTTT,CASSFLLGLGLTDTQYF
TRBJ2-5,TRBV7-9,TRBD2,once,TGTGCCAGCAGCTTGAAGGTAGCGGGTCTCCAAGAGACCCAGTACTTC,CASSLKVAGLQETQYF
TRBJ1-6,TRBV20-1,.,few,TGCAGTGCTGGGACTGCCGAACCTAATTCACCCCTCCACTTT,CSAGTAEPNSPLHF
TRBJ1-1,TRBV12-3/TRBV12-4,TRBD1,.,TGTGCCAGCAGGGAGCAGACAGGGCTCACTGAAGCTTTCTTT,CASREQTGLTEAFF
TRBJ2-7,TRBV4-1,.,.,TGCGCCAGCAGCCAAGAGGGCTCCTACGAGCAGTACTTC,CASSQEGSYEQYF
TRBJ1-1,TRBV5-1,.,.,TGCGCCAGCAGCTTCCCCAGCTCTGAAGCTTTCTTT,CASSFPSSEAFF
TRBJ2-2,TRBV20-1,.,.,TGCAGTGCTAGAGAGTTCCCGCTAAACACCGGGGAGCTGTTTTTT,CSAREFPLNTGELFF
TRBJ2-1,TRBV28,.,.,TGTGCCAGCATCAAAAGGGGGAGGGCCACAAACAATGAGCAGTTCTTC,CASIKRGRATNNEQFF
TRBJ2-3,TRBV2,.,few,TGTGCCAGCACCACAGCAGATACGCAGTATTTT,CASTTADTQYF
TRBJ2-5,TRBV5-1,TRBD1,few,TGCGCCAGCAGCATCCGACAGGGCGAAGAGACCCAGTACTTC,CASSIRQGEETQYF
TRBJ2-7,TRBV5-1,.,.,TGCGCCAGCAGCCCCGGAATAAACTACGAGCAGTACTTC,CASSPGINYEQYF
TRBJ2-7,TRBV6-1,.,.,TGTGCCACCCGAAGGGGGGAGGCATCCTACGAGCAGTACTTC,CATRRGEASYEQYF
TRBJ2-1,TRBV25-1,.,.,TGTGCCAGCAGCGAAATCACAGGTAACAATGAGCAGTTCTTC,CASSEITGNNEQFF
TRBJ2-1,TRBV29-1,.,few,TGCAGCGTTGAAGATCATAGCGGTTACAATGAGCAGTTCTTC,CSVEDHSGYNEQFF
TRBJ2-7,TRBV28,.,.,TGTGCCAGCAGTACCACGAAGATAACCTACGAGCAGTACTTC,CASSTTKITYEQYF
TRBJ2-7,TRBV2,.,.,TGTGCCAGCAGCCGGGTCCCGAACCCGTACGAGCAGTACTTC,CASSRVPNPYEQYF
TRBJ1-5,TRBV12-3/TRBV12-4,.,.,TGTGCCAGCAGCGTACAGGGTTGGGATCAGCCCCAGCATTTT,CASSVQGWDQPQHF
TRBJ1-5,TRBV12-3/TRBV12-4,.,few,TGTGCCAGCAGTTTAGAGGGGTATCAGCCCCAGCATTTT,CASSLEGYQPQHF
TRBJ2-1,TRBV12-3/TRBV12-4,.,.,TGTGCCAGCGAGGGGACAGAGCAGTTCTTC,CASEGTEQFF
TRBJ2-1,TRBV11-2,TRBD1,few,TGTGCCAGCAGCTTGGAAGGGGGCAATCCCAGCTCCTACAATGAGCAGTTCTTC,CASSLEGGNPSSYNEQFF
TRBJ2-2,TRBV9,.,.,TGTGCCAGCAGCGCCACTAGGGTGGCGAACACCGGGGAGCTGTTTTTT,CASSATRVANTGELFF
TRBJ2-1,TRBV20-1,.,.,TGCAGTGCCATCAGTGATAGCTCCTACAATGAGCAGTTCTTC,CSAISDSSYNEQFF
TRBJ2-2,TRBV7-6,TRBD1,.,TGTGCCAGCAGCTTAGTTACGACAGGGGTGAACACCGGGGAGCTGTTTTTT,CASSLVTTGVNTGELFF
TRBJ2-5,TRBV7-8,.,once,TGTGCCAGCAGTAGGGGGGGGCCGCAAGAGACCCAGTACTTC,CASSRGGPQETQYF
TRBJ2-7,TRBV7-6,.,once,TGTGCCAGCAGCCTCGACGCCTCCTACGAGCAGTACTTC,CASSLDASYEQYF
TRBJ1-5,TRBV11-1,.,.,TGTGCCAGCAGCGCCGCCCTTAGCAATCAGCCCCAGCATTTT,CASSAALSNQPQHF
TRBJ2-1,TRBV9,TRBD2,.,TGTGCCAGCAGCGTAACTAGCGGGGGGTTTGAGCAGTTCTTC,CASSVTSGGFEQFF
TRBJ2-1,TRBV27,.,.,TGTGCCAGCAGTTTAGGCGGGCCAGGGAATGAGCAGTTCTTC,CASSLGGPGNEQFF
TRBJ2-5,TRBV20-1,.,.,TGCAGTGCTAGAGTTGCGGAACCCACCCAAGAGACCCAGTACTTC,CSARVAEPTQETQYF
TRBJ2-3,TRBV12-3/TRBV12-4,TRBD2,.,TGTGCCAGCAGTTTAGCGACTAGCGGGGGAAGCACAGATACGCAGTATTTT,CASSLATSGGSTDTQYF
TRBJ2-7,TRBV3-1,.,.,TGTGCCAGCAACGACGGGGCCTCCTACGAGCAGTACTTC,CASNDGASYEQYF
TRBJ2-7,TRBV20-1,TRBD1,.,TGCAGTGCTAGAAGGACAGGAGGACGGTCCCTCCCCTACGAGCAGTACTTC,CSARRTGGRSLPYEQYF
TRBJ2-6,TRBV9,.,.,TGTGCCAGCAGCTTCGGGGCCTCTGGGGCCAACGTCCTGACTTTC,CASSFGASGANVLTF
TRBJ1-1,TRBV6-6,.,.,TGTGCCAGCGGGGTCTCTGAAGCTTTCTTT,CASGVSEAFF
TRBJ1-5,TRBV19,.,.,TGTGCCAGTAGTACAGGGTTTCAGCCCCAGCATTTT,CASSTGFQPQHF